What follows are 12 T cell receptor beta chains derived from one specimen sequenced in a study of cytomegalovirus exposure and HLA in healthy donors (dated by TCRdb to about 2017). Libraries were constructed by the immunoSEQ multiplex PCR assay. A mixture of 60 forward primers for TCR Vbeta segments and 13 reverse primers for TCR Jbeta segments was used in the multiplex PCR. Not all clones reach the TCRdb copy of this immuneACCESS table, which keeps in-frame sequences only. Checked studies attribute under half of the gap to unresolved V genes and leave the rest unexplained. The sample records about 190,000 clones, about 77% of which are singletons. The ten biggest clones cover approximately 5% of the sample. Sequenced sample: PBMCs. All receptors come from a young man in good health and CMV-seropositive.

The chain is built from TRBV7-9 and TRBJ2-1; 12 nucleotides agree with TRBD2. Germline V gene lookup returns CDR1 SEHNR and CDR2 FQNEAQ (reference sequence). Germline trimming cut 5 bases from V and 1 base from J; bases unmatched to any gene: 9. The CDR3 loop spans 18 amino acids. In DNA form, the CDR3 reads TGTGCCAGCAGCCAGGGCCTAGCGGGAGGGGAATCCTACAATGAGCAGTTCTTC. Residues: CASSQGLAGGESYNEQFF.

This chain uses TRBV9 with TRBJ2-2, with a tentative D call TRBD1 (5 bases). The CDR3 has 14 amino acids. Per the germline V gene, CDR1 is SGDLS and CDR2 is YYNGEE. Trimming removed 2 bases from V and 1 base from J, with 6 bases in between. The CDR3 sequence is CASSVTGNTGELFF. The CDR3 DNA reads TGTGCCAGCAGCGTTACAGGGAACACCGGGGAGCTGTTTTTT. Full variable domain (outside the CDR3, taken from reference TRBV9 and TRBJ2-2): DSGVTQTPKHLITATGQRVTLRCSPRSGDLSVYWYQQSLDQGLQFLIQYYNGEERAKGNILERFSAQQFPDLHSELNLSSLELGDSALYFCASSVTGNTGELFFGEGSRLTVL.

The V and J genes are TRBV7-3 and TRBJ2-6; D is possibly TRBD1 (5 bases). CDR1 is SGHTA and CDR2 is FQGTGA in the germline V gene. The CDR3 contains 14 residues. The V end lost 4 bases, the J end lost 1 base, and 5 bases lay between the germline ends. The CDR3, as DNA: TGTGCCAGCAGCTCAGGGTCTGGGGCCAACGTCCTGACTTTC. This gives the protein CASSSGSGANVLTF.

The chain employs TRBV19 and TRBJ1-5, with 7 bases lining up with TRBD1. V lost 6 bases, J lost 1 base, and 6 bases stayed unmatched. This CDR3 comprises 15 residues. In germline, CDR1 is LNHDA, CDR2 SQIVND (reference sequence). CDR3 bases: TGTGCCAGTAGAGGCCGGGACAGAAGCAATCAGCCCCAGCATTTT. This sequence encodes CASRGRDRSNQPQHF.

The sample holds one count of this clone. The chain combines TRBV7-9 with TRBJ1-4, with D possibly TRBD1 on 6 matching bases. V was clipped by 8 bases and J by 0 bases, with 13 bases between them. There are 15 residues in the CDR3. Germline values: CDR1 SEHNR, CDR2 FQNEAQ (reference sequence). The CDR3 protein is CASLRDIATNEKLFF. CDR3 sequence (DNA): TGTGCCAGCCTCCGGGACATTGCAACTAATGAAAAACTGTTTTTT.

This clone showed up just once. The CDR3 protein is CASSLDSKAFF. The DNA for the CDR3 is TGCGCCAGCAGCTTGGACAGTAAAGCTTTCTTT. The chain combines TRBV5-1 with TRBJ1-1; D remains ambiguous. This CDR3 is built from 11 residues. Trimming removed 0 bases at V and 9 bases at J, with 6 bases between. The germline CDR1 and CDR2 sequences are SGHRS and YFSETQ.

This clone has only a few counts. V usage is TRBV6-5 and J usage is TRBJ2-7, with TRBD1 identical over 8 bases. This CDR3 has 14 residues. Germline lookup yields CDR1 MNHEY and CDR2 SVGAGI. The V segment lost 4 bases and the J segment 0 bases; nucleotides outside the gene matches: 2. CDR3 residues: CASSSQGGSYEQYF. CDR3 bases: TGTGCCAGCAGTTCACAGGGGGGCTCCTACGAGCAGTACTTC.

The CDR3 protein is CASSPLGAASDQPQHF. CDR3 coding DNA: TGTGCCAGTAGCCCGTTGGGGGCGGCCTCCGATCAGCCCCAGCATTTT. The chain is built from TRBV19 and TRBJ1-5; perhaps TRBD1 as D (6 bases). Germline values: CDR1 LNHDA, CDR2 SQIVND (reference sequence). This CDR3 region has 16 residues. V lost 6 bases to trimming and J lost 5 bases, with 20 bases between them. The variable domain in full, with the rest retrieved from reference TRBV19 and TRBJ1-5, is DGGITQSPKYLFRKEGQNVTLSCEQNLNHDAMYWYRQDPGQGLRLIYYSQIVNDFQKGDIAEGYSVSREKKESFPLTVTSAQKNPTAFYLCASSPLGAASDQPQHFGDGTRLSIL.

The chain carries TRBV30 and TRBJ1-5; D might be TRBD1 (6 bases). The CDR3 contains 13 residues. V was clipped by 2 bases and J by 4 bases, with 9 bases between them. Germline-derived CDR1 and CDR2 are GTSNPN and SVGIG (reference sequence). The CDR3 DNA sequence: TGTGCCTGGAGTCGACAGGAAAATCAGCCCCAGCATTTT. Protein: CAWSRQENQPQHF.

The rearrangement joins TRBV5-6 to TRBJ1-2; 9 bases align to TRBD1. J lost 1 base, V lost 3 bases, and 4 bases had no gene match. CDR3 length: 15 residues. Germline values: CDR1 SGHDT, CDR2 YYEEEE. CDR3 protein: CASSYRTGVNYGYTF. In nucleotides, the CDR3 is TGTGCCAGCAGCTACCGGACAGGGGTTAACTATGGCTACACCTTC.

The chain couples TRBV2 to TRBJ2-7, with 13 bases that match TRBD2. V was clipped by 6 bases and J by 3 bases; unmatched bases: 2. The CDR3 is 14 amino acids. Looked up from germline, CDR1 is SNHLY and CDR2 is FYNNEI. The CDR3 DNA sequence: TGTGCCAGCAGCCGGACTAGCGGGAGCTACGAGCAGTACTTC. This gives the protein CASSRTSGSYEQYF.

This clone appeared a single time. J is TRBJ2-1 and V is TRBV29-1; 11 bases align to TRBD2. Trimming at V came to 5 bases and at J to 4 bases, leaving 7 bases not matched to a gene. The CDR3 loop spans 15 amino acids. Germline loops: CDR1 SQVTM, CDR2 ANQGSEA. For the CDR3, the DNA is TGCAGCGTTCGCCGGACTAGCGGGCCTTACAATGAGCAGTTCTTC. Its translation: CSVRRTSGPYNEQFF.